Shown below are 5 T cell receptor beta chains from a single sample sequenced in a study of cytomegalovirus exposure and HLA in healthy donors. Both 60 Vbeta primers and 13 Jbeta primers went into the PCR. Clones were read by immunoSEQ multiplex PCR, and TCRdb kept only the in-frame ones, dropping some. The data hold 97,000 or so clones, with around 10% observed a single time. Sequenced: PBMCs. These receptors were taken from a man aged 50-59 years in good health and CMV-seropositive.

This clone showed up just a few times. The CDR3 here is CASSPGGREGPYEQYF. In nucleotides, the CDR3 is TGTGCCAGCAGCCCAGGAGGACGGGAGGGTCCCTACGAGCAGTACTTC. The J gene is TRBJ2-7, the V gene TRBV9, with 8 bases lining up with TRBD2. The CDR3 covers 16 residues. The V and J ends lost 4 bases and 2 bases, in that order; junction bases with no gene match: 11. The V gene's germline CDR1 is SGDLS and CDR2 YYNGEE.

The J gene is TRBJ1-6, the V gene TRBV6-1; D is undetermined. Germline V gives CDR1 MNHNS, CDR2 SASEGT. Trimming left V 2 bases short and J 6 bases short, with 11 bases between. The CDR3 covers 15 residues. The CDR3 region has the DNA TGTGCCAGCAGTGAAAGTAACAGCTTTAATTCACCCCTCCACTTT. Its protein is CASSESNSFNSPLHF.

Only a few counts were recorded for this clone. The chain carries TRBV5-1 and TRBJ2-3, with D possibly being TRBD1 (6 bases). Per the germline V gene, CDR1 is SGHRS and CDR2 is YFSETQ. V was pared by 7 bases and J by 0 bases, with 12 bases between. This CDR3 is built from 14 residues. The CDR3 sequence: CASQQGSSTDTQYF. CDR3 sequence (DNA): TGCGCCAGCCAACAGGGATCTAGCACAGATACGCAGTATTTT.

The CDR3 region has the DNA TGTGCCAGCAGTGCAGCCGAGGGAGGCAATCAGCCCCAGCATTTT. This encodes CASSAAEGGNQPQHF. The rearrangement links TRBV21-1 to TRBJ1-5. TRBV21-1 is flagged as a pseudogene. The CDR3 runs 15 residues.

The sample holds a few counts of this clone. The rearrangement links TRBV19 to TRBJ1-1, with a possible D match to TRBD1 (5 bases). Trimming shortened V by 5 bases and J by 6 bases, and 16 bases separated the two germline ends. Germline V gives CDR1 LNHDA, CDR2 SQIVND (reference sequence). The CDR3 sequence is 14 residues long. The CDR3 bases are TGTGCCAGTAGTTCTGGCAGGGATTTTTCTGAAGCTTTCTTT. Translated, it gives CASSSGRDFSEAFF.